Shown below are 3 T cell receptor beta chains from a single sample sequenced in a study of T cells in Graves' hyperthyroidism and ophthalmopathy. Researchers amplified the TCR beta CDR3 regions from RNA transcripts. Using the HTBI primer set, a first-round RT-PCR was run on the TCR CDR3. Using its own MiXCR run on the multiplex PCR reads, TCRdb lists one record per CDR3 protein. The sample gives approximately 620,000 distinct CDR3 sequences, roughly 13% of which show up once; 5.8% is in the top ten. The sample consisted of blood. These receptors originate from a woman in her 30s with Graves' hyperthyroidism that later progressed to Graves' ophthalmopathy.

This clonotype was recorded a few times. CDR3 sequence reads: CASSSPGRGRGYTF. The CDR3 nucleotides read TGTGCCAGCAGCTCGCCGGGAAGAGGTCGTGGCTACACCTTC. This chain joins TRBV5-5 and TRBJ1-2; D is unresolved. Trimming stripped 3 bases from V and 7 bases from J, with 16 bases between. Germline V gives CDR1 SGHKS, CDR2 YYEKEE (reference sequence). The CDR3 totals 14 residues.

V and J are TRBV24-1 and TRBJ2-2, with TRBD1 matching over 10 bases. The CDR3 is 16 residues long. Trimming took 7 bases from V and 1 from J; bases not matched to a gene: 5. Germline CDR1 reads KGHDR; CDR2 reads SFDVKD. In DNA, the CDR3 is TGTGCCACCAGCCGGGACAGGGGTTGGAACACCGGGGAGCTGTTTTTT. The encoded protein is CATSRDRGWNTGELFF.

This clonotype was recorded at least ten times. The rearrangement links TRBV12-3 or TRBV12-4 to TRBJ1-2, with TRBD1 as a possible D gene (5 bases). V lost 6 bases and J lost 0, with 14 bases in between. The CDR3 has 15 amino acids. The CDR3 is CASRTGREPNYGYTF. The CDR3 DNA sequence: TGTGCCAGCAGGACCGGCAGGGAACCTAACTATGGCTACACCTTC.